This TCR beta chain was recovered during a study of OX40 agonist ivuxolimab in advanced cancers. Turning to the study itself: Six ivuxolimab dose levels, 0.01 to 10 mg/kg, were given intravenously every 2 weeks. A history of anti-PD-1, anti-PD-L1 or anti-CTLA-4 therapy was acceptable, and roughly 40% had some. Study findings and constraints: Antigens targeted by the expanded peripheral T cells were not determined. At doses 0.1 to 3.0 mg/kg, CD4+ and CD8+ clones expanded.

Trimming cost V 5 bases and J 0 bases; bases outside gene matches: 7. The germline V gene encodes CDR1 SGHVS and CDR2 FQNEAQ. The CDR3 is made up of 18 amino acids. Profiling relied on immunoSEQ multiplex PCR, and the TCRdb table lists in-frame clones only, not all of them. The table has about 74,000 clones, more than 75% seen once. As concerns this clone: The antigen remains unidentified.

Sequenced here: CD4+ or CD8+ T cells sorted from blood, sampled in a trial of the OX40 agonist ivuxolimab. The receptor comes from an adult with an advanced solid tumor such as melanoma, head and neck, liver or kidney cancer. V and J are TRBV7-8 and TRBJ2-1; TRBD2 aligns across 13 bases. In DNA form, the CDR3 reads TGTGCCAGCAGCCCGGGACTAGCGGGGCGAAGCTCCTACAATGAGCAGTTCTTC. Its translation: CASSPGLAGRSSYNEQFF.